The rows below give T cell receptor beta chains drawn from one sample of a study of neurological immune-mediated disorders. Using its own MiXCR run on the 5' RACE reads, TCRdb lists one record per CDR3 protein. The sample holds 50,000 or so distinct CDR3 sequences, about 25% seen once. Sequenced material: PBMCs. These receptors came from a woman aged 70-85 years in good health. CDR3s include the opening cysteine and the closing phenylalanine or tryptophan. Each record gives: V gene, CDR3 length, clone size, D gene, J gene, CDR3 protein, CDR3 DNA. D genes are given only for firm matches. Part of the rows lack a size; the others show once, few, many or a class for expanded clones.

v_call: TRBV6-2/TRBV6-3
cdr3_length: 15
clone_size: many
d_call: -
j_call: TRBJ1-4
cdr3_aa: CASSYATATNEKLFF
cdr3_nt: TGTGCCAGCAGTTACGCGACAGCAACTAATGAAAAACTGTTTTTT

v_call: TRBV7-2
cdr3_length: 11
clone_size: many
d_call: -
j_call: TRBJ2-3
cdr3_aa: CASSLLDTQYF
cdr3_nt: TGTGCCAGCAGCTTACTAGATACGCAGTATTTT

v_call: TRBV9
cdr3_length: 14
clone_size: -
d_call: -
j_call: TRBJ2-3
cdr3_aa: CASSPSGSTDTQYF
cdr3_nt: TGTGCCAGCAGCCCCTCCGGGAGCACAGATACGCAGTATTTT

v_call: TRBV19
cdr3_length: 14
clone_size: once
d_call: -
j_call: TRBJ2-2
cdr3_aa: CASRRLANTRELFF
cdr3_nt: TGTGCCAGTCGTCGTCTCGCGAACACCCGGGAGCTGTTTTTT

v_call: TRBV12-3/TRBV12-4
cdr3_length: 13
clone_size: many
d_call: -
j_call: TRBJ2-1
cdr3_aa: CASSLRRGSEQFF
cdr3_nt: TGTGCCAGCAGTTTACGTAGGGGCAGTGAGCAGTTCTTC

v_call: TRBV16
cdr3_length: 13
clone_size: few
d_call: -
j_call: TRBJ1-2
cdr3_aa: CASSQSHSYGYTF
cdr3_nt: TGTGCCAGCAGCCAATCCCACTCTTATGGCTACACCTTC

v_call: TRBV5-1
cdr3_length: 14
clone_size: many
d_call: -
j_call: TRBJ2-1
cdr3_aa: CASSLAPGSNEQFF
cdr3_nt: TGCGCCAGCAGCTTGGCCCCGGGGTCCAATGAGCAGTTCTTC

v_call: TRBV29-1
cdr3_length: 16
clone_size: -
d_call: -
j_call: TRBJ1-5
cdr3_aa: CSVRSTLIRSNQPQHF
cdr3_nt: TGCAGCGTTAGGAGTACACTCATCCGGAGCAATCAGCCCCAGCATTTT

v_call: TRBV18
cdr3_length: 13
clone_size: -
d_call: -
j_call: TRBJ2-5
cdr3_aa: CASSPRLQETQYF
cdr3_nt: TGTGCCAGCTCACCACGGCTCCAAGAGACCCAGTACTTC

v_call: TRBV7-6
cdr3_length: 13
clone_size: -
d_call: -
j_call: TRBJ1-6
cdr3_aa: CASSPLRESPLHF
cdr3_nt: TGTGCCAGCAGTCCCCTTCGTGAGTCACCCCTCCACTTT

v_call: TRBV5-5
cdr3_length: 10
clone_size: many
d_call: -
j_call: TRBJ2-7
cdr3_aa: CASSSPEQYF
cdr3_nt: TGTGCCAGCAGCTCACCGGAGCAGTACTTC

v_call: TRBV12-3/TRBV12-4
cdr3_length: 13
clone_size: few
d_call: TRBD1
j_call: TRBJ1-1
cdr3_aa: CASSPGQGLEAFF
cdr3_nt: TGTGCCAGCAGTCCGGGACAGGGCTTGGAAGCTTTCTTT

v_call: TRBV20-1
cdr3_length: 13
clone_size: many
d_call: -
j_call: TRBJ1-2
cdr3_aa: CSARAGESYGYTF
cdr3_nt: TGCAGTGCTAGAGCGGGGGAGTCCTATGGCTACACCTTC

v_call: TRBV4-1
cdr3_length: 15
clone_size: many
d_call: TRBD2
j_call: TRBJ2-3
cdr3_aa: CASSRPGLAGDTQYF
cdr3_nt: TGCGCCAGCAGCCGACCGGGACTAGCGGGAGATACGCAGTATTTT

v_call: TRBV27
cdr3_length: 16
clone_size: many
d_call: -
j_call: TRBJ2-7
cdr3_aa: CASSFQGYPPSYEQYF
cdr3_nt: TGTGCCAGCAGTTTCCAGGGGTACCCTCCTTCCTACGAGCAGTACTTC

v_call: TRBV10-3
cdr3_length: 14
clone_size: many
d_call: TRBD2
j_call: TRBJ2-2
cdr3_aa: CAIRAGGDTGELFF
cdr3_nt: TGTGCCATTCGCGCGGGGGGGGACACCGGGGAGCTGTTTTTT

v_call: TRBV5-1
cdr3_length: 15
clone_size: many
d_call: -
j_call: TRBJ2-7
cdr3_aa: CASSPGVPPPYEQYF
cdr3_nt: TGCGCCAGCAGCCCGGGAGTCCCACCACCCTACGAGCAGTACTTC

v_call: TRBV27
cdr3_length: 17
clone_size: many
d_call: -
j_call: TRBJ2-7
cdr3_aa: CASRQSFGTDYSYEQYF
cdr3_nt: TGTGCCAGCCGGCAATCCTTCGGGACCGATTACTCCTACGAGCAGTACTTC

v_call: TRBV29-1
cdr3_length: 14
clone_size: many
d_call: TRBD2
j_call: TRBJ2-2
cdr3_aa: CSVRLADFTGELFF
cdr3_nt: TGCAGCGTCCGACTAGCAGACTTCACCGGGGAGCTGTTTTTT

v_call: TRBV27
cdr3_length: 13
clone_size: many
d_call: -
j_call: TRBJ1-1
cdr3_aa: CASSLDRITEAFF
cdr3_nt: TGTGCCAGCAGTTTAGATCGGATCACTGAAGCTTTCTTT

v_call: TRBV5-1
cdr3_length: 15
clone_size: many
d_call: -
j_call: TRBJ1-2
cdr3_aa: CASSSETVVGRGYTF
cdr3_nt: TGCGCCAGCAGCTCGGAGACGGTCGTGGGGCGCGGCTACACCTTC

v_call: TRBV5-1
cdr3_length: 15
clone_size: many
d_call: TRBD1
j_call: TRBJ2-7
cdr3_aa: CASSLAGTASYEQYF
cdr3_nt: TGCGCCAGCAGCTTGGCCGGGACAGCCTCCTACGAGCAGTACTTC

v_call: TRBV5-1
cdr3_length: 16
clone_size: many
d_call: -
j_call: TRBJ2-2
cdr3_aa: CASSLAATRNTGELFF
cdr3_nt: TGCGCCAGCAGCTTGGCCGCGACTCGGAACACCGGGGAGCTGTTTTTT

v_call: TRBV5-1
cdr3_length: 16
clone_size: -
d_call: -
j_call: TRBJ2-2
cdr3_aa: CASSFSARGSAGELFF
cdr3_nt: TGCGCCAGCAGCTTCTCAGCCCGGGGGTCTGCCGGGGAGCTGTTTTTT

v_call: TRBV5-1
cdr3_length: 17
clone_size: -
d_call: TRBD1
j_call: TRBJ2-3
cdr3_aa: CASSLRGVQGDPDTQYF
cdr3_nt: TGCGCCAGCAGCTTGAGGGGCGTCCAGGGGGACCCAGATACGCAGTATTTT

v_call: TRBV5-4
cdr3_length: 17
clone_size: -
d_call: TRBD1
j_call: TRBJ1-1
cdr3_aa: CASSLGGQDRGYTEAFF
cdr3_nt: TGTGCCAGCAGCTTGGGGGGACAGGACCGGGGGTACACTGAAGCTTTCTTT

v_call: TRBV7-2
cdr3_length: 15
clone_size: -
d_call: -
j_call: TRBJ1-3
cdr3_aa: CASSTPGGSGNTIYF
cdr3_nt: TGTGCCAGCAGTACCCCAGGAGGCTCTGGAAACACCATATATTTT

v_call: TRBV30
cdr3_length: 15
clone_size: -
d_call: -
j_call: TRBJ1-2
cdr3_aa: CAWSEVGRSNYGYTF
cdr3_nt: TGTGCCTGGAGCGAAGTTGGCAGGTCTAACTATGGCTACACCTTC

v_call: TRBV3-1
cdr3_length: 14
clone_size: many
d_call: TRBD1
j_call: TRBJ1-1
cdr3_aa: CASSRRDRGVEAFF
cdr3_nt: TGTGCCAGCAGCCGCCGGGACAGGGGAGTTGAAGCTTTCTTT

v_call: TRBV5-4
cdr3_length: 15
clone_size: -
d_call: TRBD2
j_call: TRBJ2-5
cdr3_aa: CASTSGTSDRETQYF
cdr3_nt: TGTGCCAGCACCTCGGGGACTAGCGACCGAGAGACCCAGTACTTC

v_call: TRBV9
cdr3_length: 15
clone_size: few
d_call: -
j_call: TRBJ1-5
cdr3_aa: CASSVGQTVQGPQHF
cdr3_nt: TGTGCCAGCAGCGTAGGTCAGACCGTCCAGGGGCCCCAGCATTTT

v_call: TRBV5-1
cdr3_length: 16
clone_size: many
d_call: TRBD2
j_call: TRBJ2-3
cdr3_aa: CASSLALAEGADTQYF
cdr3_nt: TGCGCCAGCAGCTTGGCACTAGCGGAGGGGGCAGATACGCAGTATTTT

v_call: TRBV12-3/TRBV12-4
cdr3_length: 14
clone_size: -
d_call: -
j_call: TRBJ1-2
cdr3_aa: CASSLIGLNYGYTF
cdr3_nt: TGTGCCAGCAGTTTAATCGGGCTTAACTATGGCTACACCTTC

v_call: TRBV27
cdr3_length: 11
clone_size: -
d_call: -
j_call: TRBJ1-4
cdr3_aa: CASRGMGGVFF
cdr3_nt: TGTGCCAGCCGGGGAATGGGTGGGGTGTTTTTT

v_call: TRBV7-2
cdr3_length: 13
clone_size: many
d_call: TRBD1
j_call: TRBJ2-1
cdr3_aa: CASSLDRAREQFF
cdr3_nt: TGTGCCAGCAGCCTGGACAGGGCGCGAGAGCAGTTCTTC

v_call: TRBV4-2
cdr3_length: 15
clone_size: many
d_call: TRBD2
j_call: TRBJ2-2
cdr3_aa: CASSRSGANTGELFF
cdr3_nt: TGTGCCAGCAGCCGGAGCGGGGCGAACACCGGGGAGCTGTTTTTT

v_call: TRBV5-1
cdr3_length: 15
clone_size: many
d_call: -
j_call: TRBJ2-6
cdr3_aa: CASSLGFAGANVLTF
cdr3_nt: TGCGCCAGCAGCTTGGGGTTCGCGGGGGCCAACGTCCTGACTTTC

v_call: TRBV2
cdr3_length: 14
clone_size: few
d_call: TRBD2
j_call: TRBJ2-7
cdr3_aa: CASSRLAGHYEQYF
cdr3_nt: TGTGCCAGCAGCCGACTAGCGGGACACTACGAGCAGTACTTC

v_call: TRBV14
cdr3_length: 16
clone_size: -
d_call: TRBD2
j_call: TRBJ2-1
cdr3_aa: CASSQSAGGRYNEQFF
cdr3_nt: TGTGCCAGCAGCCAAAGCGCGGGGGGGCGCTACAATGAGCAGTTCTTC

v_call: TRBV6-1
cdr3_length: 13
clone_size: many
d_call: -
j_call: TRBJ1-3
cdr3_aa: CASSEVGLDTIYF
cdr3_nt: TGTGCCAGCAGTGAAGTCGGGCTGGACACCATATATTTT

v_call: TRBV7-3
cdr3_length: 14
clone_size: many
d_call: -
j_call: TRBJ2-3
cdr3_aa: CASSPNYRPDTQYF
cdr3_nt: TGTGCCAGCAGCCCCAACTACAGGCCGGATACGCAGTATTTT

v_call: TRBV12-3/TRBV12-4
cdr3_length: 14
clone_size: many
d_call: TRBD2
j_call: TRBJ2-1
cdr3_aa: CASSRLAGVNEQFF
cdr3_nt: TGTGCCAGCAGCCGCCTAGCGGGAGTTAATGAGCAGTTCTTC

v_call: TRBV7-6
cdr3_length: 13
clone_size: many
d_call: -
j_call: TRBJ2-3
cdr3_aa: CASSLEIADTQYF
cdr3_nt: TGTGCCAGCAGCTTAGAAATCGCAGATACGCAGTATTTT

v_call: TRBV20-1
cdr3_length: 12
clone_size: many
d_call: TRBD1
j_call: TRBJ1-1
cdr3_aa: CSAGQGGTEAFF
cdr3_nt: TGCAGTGCTGGACAGGGAGGCACTGAAGCTTTCTTT

v_call: TRBV11-2
cdr3_length: 14
clone_size: many
d_call: -
j_call: TRBJ2-1
cdr3_aa: CASSLVGNRHEQFF
cdr3_nt: TGTGCCAGCAGCTTAGTCGGGAACCGGCATGAGCAGTTCTTC

v_call: TRBV11-2
cdr3_length: 15
clone_size: medium-sized
d_call: TRBD1
j_call: TRBJ2-7
cdr3_aa: CASSLDGDRVYEQYF
cdr3_nt: TGTGCCAGCAGCTTAGATGGGGACAGGGTATACGAGCAGTACTTC